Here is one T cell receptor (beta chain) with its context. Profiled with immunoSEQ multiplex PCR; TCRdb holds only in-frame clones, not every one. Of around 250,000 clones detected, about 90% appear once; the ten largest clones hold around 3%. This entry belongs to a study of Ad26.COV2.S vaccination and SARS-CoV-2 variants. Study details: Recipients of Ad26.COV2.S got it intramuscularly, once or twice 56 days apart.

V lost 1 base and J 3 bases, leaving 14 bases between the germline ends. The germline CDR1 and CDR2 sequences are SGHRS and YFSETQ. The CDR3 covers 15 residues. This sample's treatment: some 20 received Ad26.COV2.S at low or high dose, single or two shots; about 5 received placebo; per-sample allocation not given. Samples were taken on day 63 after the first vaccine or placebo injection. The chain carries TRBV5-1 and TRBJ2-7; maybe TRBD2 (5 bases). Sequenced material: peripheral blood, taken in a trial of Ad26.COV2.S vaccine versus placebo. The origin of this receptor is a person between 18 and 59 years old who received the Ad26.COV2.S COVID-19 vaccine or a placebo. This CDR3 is CASSLSPSSNYEQYF. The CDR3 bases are TGCGCCAGCAGCTTGAGTCCTAGCTCGAACTACGAGCAGTACTTC.